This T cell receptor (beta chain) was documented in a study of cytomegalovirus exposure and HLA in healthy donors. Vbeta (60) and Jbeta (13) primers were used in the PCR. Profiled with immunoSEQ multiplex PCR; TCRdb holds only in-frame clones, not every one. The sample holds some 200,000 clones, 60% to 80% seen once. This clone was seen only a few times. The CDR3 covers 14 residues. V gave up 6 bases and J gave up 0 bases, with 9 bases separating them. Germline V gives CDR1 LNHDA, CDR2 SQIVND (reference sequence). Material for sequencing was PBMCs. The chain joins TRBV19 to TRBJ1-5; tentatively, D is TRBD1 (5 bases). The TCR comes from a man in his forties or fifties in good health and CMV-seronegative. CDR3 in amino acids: CASRYGGSNQPQHF. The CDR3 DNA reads TGTGCCAGTAGGTACGGGGGTAGCAATCAGCCCCAGCATTTT.